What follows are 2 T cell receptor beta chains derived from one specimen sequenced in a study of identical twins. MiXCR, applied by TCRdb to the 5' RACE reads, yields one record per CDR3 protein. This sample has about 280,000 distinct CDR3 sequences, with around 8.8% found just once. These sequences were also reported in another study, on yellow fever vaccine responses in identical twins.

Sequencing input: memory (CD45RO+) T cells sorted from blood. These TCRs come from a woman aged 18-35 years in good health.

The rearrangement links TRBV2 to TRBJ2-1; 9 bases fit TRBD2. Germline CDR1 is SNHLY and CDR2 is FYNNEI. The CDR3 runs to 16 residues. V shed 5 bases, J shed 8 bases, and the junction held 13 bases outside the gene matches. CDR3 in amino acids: CASSITLLAGMDEQFF. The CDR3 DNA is TGTGCCAGCAGTATAACACTTCTAGCGGGAATGGATGAGCAGTTCTTC.

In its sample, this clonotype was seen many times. Here the CDR3 DNA reads TGCGCCAGCAGCTTACGGACTAGCGAGGGGACCCAGTACTTC. This gives the protein CASSLRTSEGTQYF. The rearrangement uses TRBV5-1 and TRBJ2-5; 9 nucleotides line up with TRBD2. This CDR3 is 14 amino acids long. The germline CDR1 and CDR2 sequences are SGHRS and YFSETQ. Trimming at V came to 2 bases and at J to 7 bases, leaving 6 bases not matched to a gene.